The text below deals with one TCR beta chain. The antigen is undetermined. This CDR3 has 13 residues. Trimming left V 0 bases short and J 13 bases short, with 13 bases between. Germline values: CDR1 DFQATT, CDR2 SNEGSKA (reference sequence). TCRdb called the RT-PCR reads again in MiXCR, with one record for every CDR3 protein. The sample holds roughly 570,000 distinct CDR3 sequences, roughly 15% seen once. This entry comes from a study of response to subunit inactivated influenza vaccine. Study results and caveats: T cells newly recruited by each seasonal influenza vaccination are few, the authors suggested.

Sequencing used PBMCs from blood, obtained 11 to 12 days after vaccination. This chain joins TRBV20-1 and TRBJ1-6, with D hard to call. The TCR originated in a man aged 45 to 65 who received an inactivated influenza vaccine. In nucleotides, the CDR3 is TGCAGTGCTAGAGAGGGTCAGGTTCTCCCCCTCCACTTT. Its protein is CSAREGQVLPLHF.